The 3 T cell receptor beta chains below were found in one sample sequenced in a study of CXCR3-negative and CXCR3-positive naive CD8 T cells. The authors made the TRB cDNA libraries by 5' RACE using UMI labels. TCRdb re-called the 5' RACE reads and gives one entry per CDR3 protein, without DNA. This sample contains about 40,000 distinct CDR3 sequences. Sequencing input: memory CD8+ T cells from blood. These receptor sequences come from a human donor in good health. Some clones in this sample may be carry-over from other donors' samples.

The genes are TRBV6-2 or TRBV6-3 and TRBJ2-3; TCRdb outputs TRBD2, but without DNA this stays unchecked. The CDR3 extends over 12 amino acids. Germline V gene data show CDR1 as MNHEY and CDR2 as SVGEGT. CDR3 amino acids: CASSLAPDTQYF.

This chain uses TRBV6-5 with TRBJ2-3; lacking DNA, the TRBD1 call made by TCRdb goes unchecked. Germline V gene sequence: CDR1 MNHEY, CDR2 SVGAGI. The CDR3 sequence is 15 residues long. CDR3 protein: CASRHTGGAGHTQYF.

This chain joins TRBV20-1 and TRBJ1-6; TCRdb lists TRBD1, though no DNA is available to test this call. Germline V lookup: CDR1 DFQATT, CDR2 SNEGSKA (reference sequence). The CDR3 spans 15 residues. The CDR3: CSAPTTGMDNSPLHF.